A single sample is the source of the 21 T cell receptor beta chains below, sequenced in a study of blood T cell repertoires in COVID-19. The method was immunoSEQ multiplex PCR; TCRdb's version includes in-frame clones alone and lacks a portion of them. The repertoire holds approximately 480,000 clones, with roughly 87% as singletons. Sequencing was done on a sample of peripheral blood. The receptors stem from a young man with COVID-19, enrolled during active disease.

The J gene is TRBJ1-1, the V gene TRBV3-1 (or the pseudogene TRBV3-2); 7 bases align to TRBD1. Germline V gives CDR1 LGHDT, CDR2 YNNKEL (reference sequence). J gave up 6 bases and V 2 bases, and 12 bases lay outside the gene matches. The CDR3 totals 16 residues. The CDR3 DNA follows: TGTGCCAGCAGCCAAAGTGGCTCCGGGACAGAGTCTGAAGCTTTCTTT. It encodes CASSQSGSGTESEAFF.

The J gene is TRBJ2-3, the V gene TRBV28; possible D gene TRBD1, 5 bases. Germline V CDR1 and CDR2: MDHEN, SYDVKM. Trimming shortened V by 6 bases and J by 0 bases, and 7 bases separated the two germline ends. The CDR3 is 13 residues long. The CDR3 DNA reads as TGTGCCAGCAGGGGGCGAAGCACAGATACGCAGTATTTT. Translation gives CASRGRSTDTQYF.

CDR3 sequence: CASSSLQGAEQPQHF. DNA for the CDR3: TGTGCCAGCAGTTCTCTGCAGGGGGCAGAACAGCCCCAGCATTTT. J is TRBJ1-5 and V is TRBV27; 8 bases agree with TRBD1. The CDR3 runs 15 residues. Germline V gives CDR1 MNHEY, CDR2 SMNVEV (reference sequence). J lost 7 bases, V lost 4 bases, and 9 bases had no gene match.

The V gene is TRBV3-1 (or the pseudogene TRBV3-2), the J gene TRBJ1-1, with 9 positions matching TRBD1. Germline V gene lookup returns CDR1 LGHDT and CDR2 YNNKEL (reference sequence). The J segment lost 1 base and the V segment lost 3 bases, leaving 3 bases of the junction unmatched. CDR3 size: 15 residues. Written as DNA, the CDR3 is TGTGCCAGCAGCCAGACAGGGGGAAGGAACACTGAAGCTTTCTTT. Protein sequence: CASSQTGGRNTEAFF.

The chain has TRBV2 and TRBJ2-5; 7 nucleotides agree with TRBD1. The CDR3 consists of 16 residues. Germline CDR1 SNHLY, CDR2 FYNNEI. V lost 5 bases, J lost 3 bases, and 12 bases stayed unmatched. CDR3 sequence (DNA): TGTGCCAGCAGTACCACGACAGGGTCGGTTGAAGAGACCCAGTACTTC. This translates into CASSTTTGSVEETQYF.

This chain connects TRBV6-5 to TRBJ1-3; 9 bases map to TRBD1. Germline loops: CDR1 MNHEY, CDR2 SVGAGI. The CDR3 has 14 amino acids. J gave up 3 bases and V 6 bases, and 3 bases lay outside the gene matches. In nucleotides, the CDR3 is TGTGCCAGCAGGGACAGGGGCGGTGGAAACACCATATATTTT. This encodes CASRDRGGGNTIYF.

The rearrangement joins TRBV28 to TRBJ2-1; no clear D. The CDR3 consists of 12 residues. CDR1 is MDHEN, CDR2 SYDVKM, per germline. Trimming pared 6 bases from V and 7 bases from J, leaving 10 bases between. The CDR3 bases are TGTGCCAGCAGCTCAACCGGGAATGAGCAGTTCTTC. Its protein is CASSSTGNEQFF.

About this clone itself: This specimen includes other DNA sequences encoding the same CDR3. The rearrangement joins TRBV30 to TRBJ2-4; TRBD1 matches 9 bases. After removal of 5 bases from V and 0 bases from J, the junction contained 2 bases not matched to a gene. CDR1 and CDR2 from the germline V gene are GTSNPN and SVGIG (reference sequence). This CDR3 has 14 amino acids. CDR3 region: CAWGQGLAKNIQYF. CDR3 bases: TGTGCCTGGGGACAGGGGTTAGCCAAAAACATTCAGTACTTC.

The chain carries TRBV3-1 (or the pseudogene TRBV3-2) and TRBJ2-2; D unclear. The CDR3 is 13 residues long. Trimming took 4 bases from V and 4 from J, leaving 7 bases between them. Germline CDR1 reads LGHDT; CDR2 reads YNNKEL (reference sequence). The CDR3 protein is CASSRSGTGELFF. The CDR3 region has the DNA TGTGCCAGCAGCCGCTCGGGCACCGGGGAGCTGTTTTTT.

The chain is built from TRBV6-2 or TRBV6-3 and TRBJ1-5; the D gene is possibly TRBD1 (5 bases). The CDR3 consists of 15 residues. V lost 7 bases to trimming and J lost 7 bases, with 20 bases between them. Per germline, CDR1 MNHEY and CDR2 SVGEGT. CDR3 in amino acids: CASTPSGGALQPQHF. DNA for the CDR3: TGTGCCAGCACCCCGTCGGGAGGGGCGTTGCAGCCCCAGCATTTT.

The chain has TRBV7-9 and TRBJ2-5; TRBD1 agrees at 7 bases. With 4 bases clipped from V and 2 bases from J, the junction kept 4 bases outside the gene matches. The CDR3 extends over 14 amino acids. Germline V lookup: CDR1 SEHNR, CDR2 FQNEAQ (reference sequence). CDR3: CASSYPGQQETQYF. CDR3 sequence (DNA): TGTGCCAGCAGCTATCCGGGACAGCAAGAGACCCAGTACTTC.

The V call is TRBV27, the J call TRBJ2-3; 11 bases agree with TRBD2. This CDR3 has 15 amino acids. Germline loops: CDR1 MNHEY, CDR2 SMNVEV (reference sequence). V lost 5 bases and J lost 1; bases outside the gene matches: 2. The CDR3 loop reads CASSLAGGGTDTQYF. CDR3 DNA: TGTGCCAGCAGTCTAGCGGGAGGCGGCACAGATACGCAGTATTTT.

This sequence joins TRBV7-9 and TRBJ1-2; no reliable D call. This CDR3 spans 14 amino acids. The germline CDR1 and CDR2 sequences are SEHNR and FQNEAQ (reference sequence). V gave up 0 bases and J gave up 6 bases, with 11 bases separating them. In DNA, the CDR3 is TGTGCCAGCAGCTTAGCGAACAATTTCGATGGCTACACCTTC. Protein product: CASSLANNFDGYTF.

The rearrangement joins TRBV6-2 or TRBV6-3 to TRBJ2-7; the match to TRBD2 covers 12 bases. The germline V gene has CDR1 MNHEY and CDR2 SVGEGT. V trimming: 4 bases; J trimming: 4 bases; junction bases outside the gene matches: 5. The CDR3 sequence is 15 residues long. In DNA form, the CDR3 reads TGTGCCAGCAGTTCGACCGGACTAGCGGGGTACGAGCAGTACTTC. As protein: CASSSTGLAGYEQYF.

This chain joins TRBV7-2 and TRBJ2-5, with a tentative D call TRBD2 (7 bases). Trimming removed 5 bases at V and 9 bases at J, with 19 bases between. This CDR3 region has 14 residues. Germline lookup yields CDR1 SGHTA and CDR2 FQGNSA. CDR3 protein: CASSPPGGVGAQYF. Written as DNA, the CDR3 is TGTGCCAGCAGCCCACCGGGGGGCGTGGGGGCCCAGTACTTC.

This rearrangement joins TRBV6-5 to TRBJ1-6, with D perhaps TRBD1 (6 bases). V lost 7 bases to trimming and J lost 5 bases, with 15 bases between them. The germline gives CDR1 MNHEY, CDR2 SVGAGI. The CDR3 length is 15 residues. The CDR3 is CASTSGGLNNSPLHF. CDR3 nucleotides: TGTGCCAGCACGAGCGGGGGGCTTAATAATTCACCCCTCCACTTT.

The chain links TRBV27 to TRBJ2-1; 8 bases map to TRBD2. The V gene end was trimmed by 0 bases and the J gene end by 5 bases; junction bases not matched to a gene: 6. The germline V gene encodes CDR1 MNHEY and CDR2 SMNVEV (reference sequence). The CDR3 is 16 amino acids. The CDR3 protein is CASSLSTSGGNNEQFF. CDR3 bases: TGTGCCAGCAGTTTATCGACCTCGGGAGGGAACAATGAGCAGTTCTTC.

The chain combines TRBV28 with TRBJ1-6; D not certain. The V and J ends lost 6 bases and 13 bases respectively, with 19 bases between them. This CDR3 is 14 amino acids long. CDR1 and CDR2 from the germline V gene are MDHEN and SYDVKM. The CDR3: CASSPSFPGFPLHF. The DNA of the CDR3 is TGTGCCAGCAGCCCGTCTTTCCCCGGTTTCCCCCTCCACTTT.

The chain is built from TRBV27 and TRBJ2-4; 8 bases line up with TRBD1. This CDR3 region has 17 residues. Trimming at V came to 3 bases and at J to 2 bases, leaving 9 bases not matched to a gene. In germline, CDR1 is MNHEY, CDR2 SMNVEV (reference sequence). The CDR3 reads CASSFSTGGGSKNIQYF. CDR3 nucleotides: TGTGCCAGCAGTTTTTCTACAGGGGGTGGGTCCAAAAACATTCAGTACTTC.

V is TRBV6-6 and J is TRBJ2-7; TRBD2 is a possible D gene (5 bases). Trimming pared 5 bases from V and 2 bases from J, leaving 13 bases between. This CDR3 spans 14 amino acids. Germline CDR1 and CDR2: MNHNY and SVGAGI (reference sequence). The chain's CDR3 is CASSTWGVTYEQYF. For the CDR3, the DNA is TGTGCCAGCAGTACCTGGGGAGTGACCTACGAGCAGTACTTC.

V gene TRBV11-2 combines with J gene TRBJ2-7; maybe TRBD1 (6 bases). This CDR3 has 14 amino acids. CDR1 is SGHAT, CDR2 FQNNGV, per germline. The V end was cut by 5 bases, the J end by 4 bases, with 15 bases between. The CDR3 region is CASSPLRDTYEQYF. CDR3 sequence (DNA): TGTGCCAGCAGCCCCCTCCGGGACACATACGAGCAGTACTTC.